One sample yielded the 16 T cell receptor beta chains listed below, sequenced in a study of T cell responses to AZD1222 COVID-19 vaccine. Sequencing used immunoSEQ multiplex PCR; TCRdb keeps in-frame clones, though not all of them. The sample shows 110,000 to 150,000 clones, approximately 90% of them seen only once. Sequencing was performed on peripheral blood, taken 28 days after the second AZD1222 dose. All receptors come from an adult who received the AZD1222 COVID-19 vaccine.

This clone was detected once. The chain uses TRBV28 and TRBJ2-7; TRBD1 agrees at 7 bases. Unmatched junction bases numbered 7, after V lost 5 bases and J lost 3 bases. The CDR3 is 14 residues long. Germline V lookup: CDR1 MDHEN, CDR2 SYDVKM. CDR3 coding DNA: TGTGCCAGCAGTACCCCGGGACAGCTCTACGAGCAGTACTTC. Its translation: CASSTPGQLYEQYF. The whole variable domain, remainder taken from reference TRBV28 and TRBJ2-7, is DVKVTQSSRYLVKRTGEKVFLECVQDMDHENMFWYRQDPGLGLRLIYFSYDVKMKEKGDIPEGYSVSREKKERFSLILESASTNQTSMYLCASSTPGQLYEQYFGPGTRLTVT.

CDR3 DNA sequence: TGTGCCAGCAGCCCTACACCTGGAGGGGCCTACGAGCAGTACTTC. Translation gives CASSPTPGGAYEQYF. This chain joins TRBV3-1 (or the pseudogene TRBV3-2) and TRBJ2-7; the D gene is possibly TRBD2 (6 bases). CDR1 is LGHDT, CDR2 YNNKEL, per germline (reference sequence). Trimming took off 4 bases at V and 2 bases at J, with 15 bases between the two ends. The CDR3 length is 15 residues.

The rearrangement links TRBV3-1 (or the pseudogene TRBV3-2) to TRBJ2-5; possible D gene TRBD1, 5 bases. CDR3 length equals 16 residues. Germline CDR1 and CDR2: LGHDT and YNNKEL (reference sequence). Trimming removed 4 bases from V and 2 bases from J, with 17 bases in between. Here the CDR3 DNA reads TGTGCCAGCAGCCTCGCGTTAACAGGCCGACAAGAGACCCAGTACTTC. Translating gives CASSLALTGRQETQYF.

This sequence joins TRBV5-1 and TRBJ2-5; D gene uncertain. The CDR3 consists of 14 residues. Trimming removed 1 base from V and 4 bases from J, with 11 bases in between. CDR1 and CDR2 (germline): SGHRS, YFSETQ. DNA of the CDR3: TGCGCCAGCAGCTTGATTAGATCAGCAGAGACCCAGTACTTC. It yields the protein CASSLIRSAETQYF.

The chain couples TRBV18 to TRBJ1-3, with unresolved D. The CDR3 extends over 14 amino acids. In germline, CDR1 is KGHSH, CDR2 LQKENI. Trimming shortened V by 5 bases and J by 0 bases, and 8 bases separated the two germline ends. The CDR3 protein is CASSTVNSGNTIYF. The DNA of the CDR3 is TGTGCCAGCTCAACGGTGAACTCTGGAAACACCATATATTTT.

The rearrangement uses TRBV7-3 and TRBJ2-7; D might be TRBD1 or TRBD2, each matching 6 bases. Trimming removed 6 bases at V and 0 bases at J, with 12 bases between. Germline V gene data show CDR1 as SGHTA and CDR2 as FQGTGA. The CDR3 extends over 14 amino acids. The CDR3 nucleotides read TGTGCCAGCAGTCCCGGGGGCAGCTCCTACGAGCAGTACTTC. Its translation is CASSPGGSSYEQYF.

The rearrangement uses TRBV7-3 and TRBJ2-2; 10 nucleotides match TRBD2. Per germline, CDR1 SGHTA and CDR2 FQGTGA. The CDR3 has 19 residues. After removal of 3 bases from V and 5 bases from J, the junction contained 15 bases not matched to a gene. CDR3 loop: CASSLGTSVIGGKTGELFF. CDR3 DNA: TGTGCCAGCAGCTTGGGGACTAGCGTCATTGGGGGAAAAACCGGGGAGCTGTTTTTT.

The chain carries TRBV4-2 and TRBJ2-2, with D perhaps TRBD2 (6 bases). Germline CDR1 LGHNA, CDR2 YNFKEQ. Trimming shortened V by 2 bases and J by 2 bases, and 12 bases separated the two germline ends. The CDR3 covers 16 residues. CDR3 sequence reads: CASSQYEAGNTGELFF. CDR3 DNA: TGTGCCAGCAGCCAATACGAAGCGGGTAACACCGGGGAGCTGTTTTTT.

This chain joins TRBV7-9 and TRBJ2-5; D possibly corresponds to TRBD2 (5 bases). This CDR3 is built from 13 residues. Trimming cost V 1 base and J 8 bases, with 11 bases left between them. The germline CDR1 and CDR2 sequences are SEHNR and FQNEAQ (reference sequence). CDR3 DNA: TGTGCCAGCAGCTTAGGGATGGGAGAAACCCAGTACTTC. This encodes CASSLGMGETQYF.

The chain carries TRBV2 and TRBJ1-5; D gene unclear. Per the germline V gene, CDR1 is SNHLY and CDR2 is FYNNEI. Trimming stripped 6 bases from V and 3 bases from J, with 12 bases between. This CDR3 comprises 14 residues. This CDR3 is CASRYQAPNQPQHF. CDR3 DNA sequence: TGTGCCAGCAGATACCAGGCTCCCAATCAGCCCCAGCATTTT.

CDR3 region: CASSVAQDRGREQYF. CDR3 bases: TGTGCCAGCAGCGTAGCTCAGGACAGGGGGCGTGAGCAGTACTTC. V usage is TRBV9 and J usage is TRBJ2-7; 11 bases align to TRBD1. V lost 0 bases to trimming and J lost 7 bases; unmatched junction nucleotides: 6. The CDR3 totals 15 residues. From germline, CDR1 is SGDLS and CDR2 YYNGEE.

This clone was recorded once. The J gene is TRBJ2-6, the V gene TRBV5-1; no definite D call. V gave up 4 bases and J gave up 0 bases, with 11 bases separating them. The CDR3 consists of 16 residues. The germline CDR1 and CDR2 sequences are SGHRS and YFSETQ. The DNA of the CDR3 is TGCGCCAGCAGCCCCAGCTGGGACTCTGGGGCCAACGTCCTGACTTTC. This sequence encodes CASSPSWDSGANVLTF.

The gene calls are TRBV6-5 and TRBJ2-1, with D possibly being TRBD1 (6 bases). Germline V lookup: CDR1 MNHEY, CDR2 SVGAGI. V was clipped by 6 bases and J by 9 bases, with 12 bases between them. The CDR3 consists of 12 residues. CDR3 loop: CASRRRGTEQFF. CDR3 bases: TGTGCCAGCAGACGCAGGGGTACTGAGCAGTTCTTC.

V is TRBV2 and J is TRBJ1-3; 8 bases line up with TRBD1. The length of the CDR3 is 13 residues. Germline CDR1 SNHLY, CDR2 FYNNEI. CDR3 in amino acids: CASQGAHGNTIYF. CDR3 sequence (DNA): TGTGCGTCCCAGGGGGCTCATGGAAACACCATATATTTT.

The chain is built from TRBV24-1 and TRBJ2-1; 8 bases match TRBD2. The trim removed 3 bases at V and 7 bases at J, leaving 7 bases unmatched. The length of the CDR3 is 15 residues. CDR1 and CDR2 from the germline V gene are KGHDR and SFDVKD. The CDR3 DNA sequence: TGTGCCACCAGTGATAACGAGCGGGAGCCGAATGAGCAGTTCTTC. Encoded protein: CATSDNEREPNEQFF.

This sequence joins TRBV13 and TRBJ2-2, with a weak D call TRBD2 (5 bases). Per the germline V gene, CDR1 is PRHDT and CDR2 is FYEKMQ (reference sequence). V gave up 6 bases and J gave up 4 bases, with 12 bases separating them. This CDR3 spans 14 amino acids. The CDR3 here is CASSLTGITGELFF. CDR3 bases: TGTGCCAGCAGTTTAACCGGGATCACCGGGGAGCTGTTTTTT.